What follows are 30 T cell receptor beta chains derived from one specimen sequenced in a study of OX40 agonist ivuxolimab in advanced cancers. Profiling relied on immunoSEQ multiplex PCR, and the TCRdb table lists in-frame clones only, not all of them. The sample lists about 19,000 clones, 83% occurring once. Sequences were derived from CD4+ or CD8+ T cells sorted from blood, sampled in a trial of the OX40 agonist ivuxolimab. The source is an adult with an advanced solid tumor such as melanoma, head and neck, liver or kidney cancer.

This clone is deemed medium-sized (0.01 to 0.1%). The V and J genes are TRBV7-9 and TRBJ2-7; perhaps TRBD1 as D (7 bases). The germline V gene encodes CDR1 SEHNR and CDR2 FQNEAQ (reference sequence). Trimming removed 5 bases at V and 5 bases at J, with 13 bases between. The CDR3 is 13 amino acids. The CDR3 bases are TGTGCCAGCAGCCGCAGGGGGGTCGACGAGCAGTACTTC. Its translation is CASSRRGVDEQYF.

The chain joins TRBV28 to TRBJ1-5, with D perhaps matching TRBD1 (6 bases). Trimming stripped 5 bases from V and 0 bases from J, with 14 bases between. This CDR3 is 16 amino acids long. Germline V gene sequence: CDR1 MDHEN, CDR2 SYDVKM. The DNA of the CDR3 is TGTGCCAGCAGTCCACAGGGCCCCTTTAGCAATCAGCCCCAGCATTTT. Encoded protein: CASSPQGPFSNQPQHF.

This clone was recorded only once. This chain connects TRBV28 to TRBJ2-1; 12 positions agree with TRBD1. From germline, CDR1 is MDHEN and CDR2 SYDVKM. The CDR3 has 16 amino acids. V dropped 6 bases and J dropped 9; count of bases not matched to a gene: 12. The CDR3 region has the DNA TGTGCCAGCAGCCCGGCTGGGACAGGGGGCGGTCCTGAGCAGTTCTTC. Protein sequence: CASSPAGTGGGPEQFF.

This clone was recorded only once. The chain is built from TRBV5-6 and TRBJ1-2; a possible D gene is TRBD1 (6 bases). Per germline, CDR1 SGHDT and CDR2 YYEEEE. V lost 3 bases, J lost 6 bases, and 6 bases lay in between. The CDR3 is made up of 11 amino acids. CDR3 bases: TGTGCCAGCAGCTCAGGGGATGGCTACACCTTC. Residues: CASSSGDGYTF.

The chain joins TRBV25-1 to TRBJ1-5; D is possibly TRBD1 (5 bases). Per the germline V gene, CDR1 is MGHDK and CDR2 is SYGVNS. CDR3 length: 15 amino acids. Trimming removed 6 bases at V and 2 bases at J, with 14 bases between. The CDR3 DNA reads TGTGCCAGCAGCGCCCTGGGGGATGGCAATCAGCCCCAGCATTTT. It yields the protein CASSALGDGNQPQHF.

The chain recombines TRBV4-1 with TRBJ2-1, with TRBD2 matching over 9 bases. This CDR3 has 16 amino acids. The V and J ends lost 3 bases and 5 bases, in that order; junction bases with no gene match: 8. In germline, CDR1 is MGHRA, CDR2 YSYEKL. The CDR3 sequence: CASSQSFSGGNNEQFF. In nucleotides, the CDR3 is TGCGCCAGCAGCCAGAGTTTTAGCGGGGGCAACAATGAGCAGTTCTTC.

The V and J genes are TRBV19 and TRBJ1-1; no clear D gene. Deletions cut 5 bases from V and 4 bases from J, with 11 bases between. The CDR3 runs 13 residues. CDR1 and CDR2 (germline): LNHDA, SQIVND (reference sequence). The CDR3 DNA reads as TGTGCCAGTAGTTCCTTTTCGGGCACTGAAGCTTTCTTT. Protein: CASSSFSGTEAFF.

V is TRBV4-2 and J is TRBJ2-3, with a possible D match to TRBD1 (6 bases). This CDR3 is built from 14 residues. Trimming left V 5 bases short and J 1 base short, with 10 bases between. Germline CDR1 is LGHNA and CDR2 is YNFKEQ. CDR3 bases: TGTGCCAGCAGCAAGTGGACAGGCACAGATACGCAGTATTTT. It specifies CASSKWTGTDTQYF.

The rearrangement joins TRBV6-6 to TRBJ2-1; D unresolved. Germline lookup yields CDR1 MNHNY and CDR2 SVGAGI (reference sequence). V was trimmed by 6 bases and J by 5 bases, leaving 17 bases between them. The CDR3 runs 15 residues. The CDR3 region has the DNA TGTGCCAGCAGACATCCCGCTCTGGGAAACAATGAGCAGTTCTTC. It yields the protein CASRHPALGNNEQFF.

CDR3 loop: CASSSRQGALGDTQYF. Here the CDR3 DNA reads TGTGCCAGCAGCTCGAGACAGGGGGCGCTGGGAGATACGCAGTATTTT. This chain links TRBV7-6 with TRBJ2-3, with 10 bases aligning to TRBD1. J lost 5 bases, V lost 4 bases, and 9 bases had no gene match. Germline V gene lookup returns CDR1 SGHVS and CDR2 FNYEAQ. The CDR3 contains 16 residues.

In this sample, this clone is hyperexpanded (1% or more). CDR3 DNA sequence: TGTGCCACCGGACCGAATCAAGAGACCCAGTACTTC. Protein sequence: CATGPNQETQYF. This sequence joins TRBV15 and TRBJ2-5; no clear D gene. This CDR3 is built from 12 residues. Between the trimmed V and J ends, which lost 8 bases and 2 bases, there was a span of 9 bases. Per germline, CDR1 LNHNV and CDR2 YYDKDF (reference sequence).

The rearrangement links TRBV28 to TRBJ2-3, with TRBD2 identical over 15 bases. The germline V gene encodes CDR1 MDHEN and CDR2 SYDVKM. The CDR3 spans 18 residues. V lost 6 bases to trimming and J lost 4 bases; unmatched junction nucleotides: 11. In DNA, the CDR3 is TGTGCCAGCAGCGGACTAGCGGGGGGGCGACCTGTCGCAGATACGCAGTATTTT. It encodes CASSGLAGGRPVADTQYF.

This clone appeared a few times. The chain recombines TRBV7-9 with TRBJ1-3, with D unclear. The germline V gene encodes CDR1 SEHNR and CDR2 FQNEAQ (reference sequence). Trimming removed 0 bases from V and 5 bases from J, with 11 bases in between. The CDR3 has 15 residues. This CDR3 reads CASSLASGPRNTIYF. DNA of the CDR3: TGTGCCAGCAGCTTAGCGTCAGGTCCAAGAAACACCATATATTTT. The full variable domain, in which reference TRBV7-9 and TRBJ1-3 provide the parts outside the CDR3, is DTGVSQNPRHKITKRGQNVTFRCDPISEHNRLYWYRQTLGQGPEFLTYFQNEAQLEKSRLLSDRFSAERPKGSFSTLEIQRTEQGDSAMYLCASSLASGPRNTIYFGEGSWLTVV.

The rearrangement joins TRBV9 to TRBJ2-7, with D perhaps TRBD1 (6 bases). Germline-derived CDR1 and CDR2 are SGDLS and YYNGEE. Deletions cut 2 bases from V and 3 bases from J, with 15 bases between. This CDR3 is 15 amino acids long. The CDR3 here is CASSVRDTYHYEQYF. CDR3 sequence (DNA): TGTGCCAGCAGCGTCCGGGACACCTACCACTACGAGCAGTACTTC.

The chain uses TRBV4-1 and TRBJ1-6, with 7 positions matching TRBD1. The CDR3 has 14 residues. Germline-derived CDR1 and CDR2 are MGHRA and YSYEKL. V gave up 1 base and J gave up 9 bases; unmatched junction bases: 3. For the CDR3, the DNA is TGCGCCAGCAGCCAAGTAGGGGGCGGTTCACCCCTCCACTTT. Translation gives CASSQVGGGSPLHF.

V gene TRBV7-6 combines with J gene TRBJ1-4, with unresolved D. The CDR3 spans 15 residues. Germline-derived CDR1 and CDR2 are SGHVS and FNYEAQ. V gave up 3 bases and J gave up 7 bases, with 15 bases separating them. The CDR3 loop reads CASSLDPGSAEKLFF. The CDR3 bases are TGTGCCAGCAGCTTGGATCCGGGGTCGGCTGAAAAACTGTTTTTT.

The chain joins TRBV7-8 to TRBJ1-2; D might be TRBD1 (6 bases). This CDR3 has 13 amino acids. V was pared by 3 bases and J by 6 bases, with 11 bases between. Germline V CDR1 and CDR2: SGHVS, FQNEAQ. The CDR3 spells CASSFRGVDGYTF. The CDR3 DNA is TGTGCCAGCAGCTTTAGGGGGGTGGATGGCTACACCTTC.

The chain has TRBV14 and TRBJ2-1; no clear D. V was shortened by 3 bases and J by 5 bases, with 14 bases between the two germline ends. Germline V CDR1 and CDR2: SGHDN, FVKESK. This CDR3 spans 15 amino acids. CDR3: CASSQPGYSHNEQFF. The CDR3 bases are TGTGCCAGCAGCCAGCCGGGCTATTCCCACAATGAGCAGTTCTTC.

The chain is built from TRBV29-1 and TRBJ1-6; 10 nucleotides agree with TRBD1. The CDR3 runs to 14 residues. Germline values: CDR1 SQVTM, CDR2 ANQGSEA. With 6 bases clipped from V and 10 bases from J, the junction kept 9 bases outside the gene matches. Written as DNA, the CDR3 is TGCAGCGTCCTGACAGGGGGCGAGGGATCACCCCTCCACTTT. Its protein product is CSVLTGGEGSPLHF.

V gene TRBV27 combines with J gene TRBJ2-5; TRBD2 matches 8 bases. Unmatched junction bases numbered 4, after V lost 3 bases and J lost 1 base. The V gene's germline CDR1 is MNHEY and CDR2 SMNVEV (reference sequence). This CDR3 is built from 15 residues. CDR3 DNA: TGTGCCAGCAGTTTGATCAGCGGGGGCCAAGAGACCCAGTACTTC. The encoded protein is CASSLISGGQETQYF.

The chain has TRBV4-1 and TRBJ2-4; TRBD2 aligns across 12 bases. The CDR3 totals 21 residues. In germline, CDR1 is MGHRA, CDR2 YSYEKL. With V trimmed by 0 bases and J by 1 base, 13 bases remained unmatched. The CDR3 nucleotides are TGCGCCAGCAGCCAAGATGGAGGTGGTCTAGCGGGGGGGCCGGCCAAAAACATTCAGTACTTC. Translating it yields CASSQDGGGLAGGPAKNIQYF.

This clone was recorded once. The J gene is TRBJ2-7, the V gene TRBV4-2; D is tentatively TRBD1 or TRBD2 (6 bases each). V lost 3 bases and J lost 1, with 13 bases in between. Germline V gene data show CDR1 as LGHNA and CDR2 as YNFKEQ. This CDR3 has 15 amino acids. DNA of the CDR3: TGTGCCAGCAGCCACACCAAGGGGGGTTCCTACGAGCAGTACTTC. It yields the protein CASSHTKGGSYEQYF.

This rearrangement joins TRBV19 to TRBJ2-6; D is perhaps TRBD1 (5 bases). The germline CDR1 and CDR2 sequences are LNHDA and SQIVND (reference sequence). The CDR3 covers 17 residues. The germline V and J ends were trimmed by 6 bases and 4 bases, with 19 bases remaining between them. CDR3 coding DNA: TGTGCCAGTAGGTTAACAGGCGGTGGGTGGGGGGCCAACGTCCTGACTTTC. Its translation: CASRLTGGGWGANVLTF.

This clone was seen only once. CDR3 nucleotides: TGCAGCGTTGAAAATATCCCGGCGAACACTGAAGCTTTCTTT. This codes for CSVENIPANTEAFF. The V and J genes are TRBV29-1 and TRBJ1-1, with D uncertain. From germline, CDR1 is SQVTM and CDR2 ANQGSEA. There are 14 residues in the CDR3. V lost 2 bases to trimming and J lost 1 base, with 11 bases between them.

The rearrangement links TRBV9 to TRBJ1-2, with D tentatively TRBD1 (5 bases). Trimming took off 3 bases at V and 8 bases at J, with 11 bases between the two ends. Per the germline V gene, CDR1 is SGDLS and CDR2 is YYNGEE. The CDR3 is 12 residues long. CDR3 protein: CASSASGFGYTF. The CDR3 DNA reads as TGTGCCAGCAGCGCCTCAGGGTTCGGCTACACCTTC. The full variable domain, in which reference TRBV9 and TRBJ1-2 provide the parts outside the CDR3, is DSGVTQTPKHLITATGQRVTLRCSPRSGDLSVYWYQQSLDQGLQFLIQYYNGEERAKGNILERFSAQQFPDLHSELNLSSLELGDSALYFCASSASGFGYTFGSGTRLTVV.

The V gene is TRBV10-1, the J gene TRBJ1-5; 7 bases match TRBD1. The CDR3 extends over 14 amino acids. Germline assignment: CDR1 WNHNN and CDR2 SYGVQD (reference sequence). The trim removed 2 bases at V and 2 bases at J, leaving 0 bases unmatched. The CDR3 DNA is TGCGCCAGCAGTGAGGGACAGGGCAATCAGCCCCAGCATTTT. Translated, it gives CASSEGQGNQPQHF.

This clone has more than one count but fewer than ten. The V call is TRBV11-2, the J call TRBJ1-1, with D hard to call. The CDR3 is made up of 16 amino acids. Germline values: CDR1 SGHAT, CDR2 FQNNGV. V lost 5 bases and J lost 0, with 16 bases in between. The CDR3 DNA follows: TGTGCCAGCAGCCCCCGGGTCTCGATCATGAACACTGAAGCTTTCTTT. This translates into CASSPRVSIMNTEAFF.

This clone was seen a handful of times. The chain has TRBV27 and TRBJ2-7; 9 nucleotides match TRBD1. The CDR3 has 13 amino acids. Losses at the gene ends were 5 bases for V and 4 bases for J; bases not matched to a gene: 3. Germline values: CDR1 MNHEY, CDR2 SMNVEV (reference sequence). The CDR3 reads CASSHGTGYEQYF. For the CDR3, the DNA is TGTGCCAGCAGTCACGGGACAGGGTACGAGCAGTACTTC.

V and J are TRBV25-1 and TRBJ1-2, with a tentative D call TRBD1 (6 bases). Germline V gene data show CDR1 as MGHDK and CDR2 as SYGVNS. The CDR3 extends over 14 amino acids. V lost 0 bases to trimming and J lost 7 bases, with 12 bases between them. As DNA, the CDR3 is TGTGCCAGCAGTGAATACGGGGGGGCGCGTGGCTACACCTTC. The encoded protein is CASSEYGGARGYTF.

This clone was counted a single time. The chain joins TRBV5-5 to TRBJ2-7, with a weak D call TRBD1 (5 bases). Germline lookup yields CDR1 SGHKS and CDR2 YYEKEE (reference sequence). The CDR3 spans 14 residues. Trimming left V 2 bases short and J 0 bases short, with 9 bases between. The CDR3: CASSFLGDSYEQYF. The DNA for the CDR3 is TGTGCCAGCAGCTTTCTAGGGGACTCCTACGAGCAGTACTTC.